Sequencing of this T cell receptor beta chain was carried out in a study of blood T cell repertoires in COVID-19. About the study: T cells, B-cell-depleted T cells, or PBMCs provided the cDNA or gDNA that served as material.

Libraries were prepared by immunoSEQ multiplex PCR; TCRdb keeps only in-frame clonotypes and omits some of them. The sample has about 150,000 clones; over 75% are singletons. This CDR3 has 13 amino acids. V gave up 3 bases and J gave up 2 bases, with 4 bases separating them. In germline, CDR1 is SGHTA, CDR2 FQGNSA. The gene calls are TRBV7-2 and TRBJ1-4; D is undetermined. Input material: peripheral blood. This TCR was recovered from a human donor in a cohort sampled during active COVID-19. The CDR3 region is CASSFSTNEKLFF. The CDR3 nucleotides are TGTGCCAGCAGCTTCTCCACTAATGAAAAACTGTTTTTT.